One and the same sample provided the 14 T cell receptor beta chains below, sequenced in a study of blood T cell repertoires in COVID-19. Generated by immunoSEQ multiplex PCR, the TCRdb table keeps only in-frame clones and is missing some. This repertoire shows roughly 320,000 clones, roughly 85% found once; its top ten account for 7.2%. Input material: peripheral blood. These receptors all stem from a human donor in a cohort sampled during active COVID-19.

The chain carries TRBV6-5 and TRBJ1-1; 7 bases align to TRBD1. CDR3 length: 14 residues. CDR1 and CDR2 (germline): MNHEY, SVGAGI. The trim removed 6 bases at V and 3 bases at J, leaving 7 bases unmatched. DNA of the CDR3: TGTGCCAGCAGAACAGGGGCGTCTTACACTGAAGCTTTCTTT. Its translation is CASRTGASYTEAFF.

This chain joins TRBV19 and TRBJ1-4, with TRBD1 matching 7 bases. This CDR3 has 15 amino acids. The germline V gene has CDR1 LNHDA and CDR2 SQIVND (reference sequence). The junction had 18 bases not matched to a gene; V was cut back by 5 bases and J by 15 bases. The CDR3 here is CASSPSGQARSDVFF. In DNA form, the CDR3 reads TGTGCCAGTAGTCCTTCCGGACAGGCGCGATCGGACGTGTTTTTT. The variable domain in full, completed from reference TRBV19 and TRBJ1-4, reads DGGITQSPKYLFRKEGQNVTLSCEQNLNHDAMYWYRQDPGQGLRLIYYSQIVNDFQKGDIAEGYSVSREKKESFPLTVTSAQKNPTAFYLCASSPSGQARSDVFFGSGTQLSVL.

The CDR3 nucleotides are TGTGCCAGCAGCTTCATCAGGGCGCGCGCTTTCTTT. Translating it yields CASSFIRARAFF. The chain joins TRBV5-6 to TRBJ1-1; D perhaps matches TRBD1 (5 bases). Germline CDR1 SGHDT, CDR2 YYEEEE. CDR3 length equals 12 residues. V was pared by 2 bases and J by 11 bases, with 13 bases between.

This chain uses TRBV6-5 with TRBJ2-7, with a tentative D call TRBD1 (6 bases). With 6 bases removed from V and 2 bases from J, the gap between germline ends came to 14 bases. In germline, CDR1 is MNHEY, CDR2 SVGAGI. The CDR3 is 14 residues long. The CDR3 spells CASRGTGTTYEQYF. CDR3 coding DNA: TGTGCCAGCAGGGGAACCGGGACAACCTACGAGCAGTACTTC.

In this sample, this clone turned up once. The rearrangement joins TRBV10-3 to TRBJ1-5, with D possibly matching TRBD1 (5 bases). Trimming removed 10 bases at V and 2 bases at J, with 12 bases between. Germline assignment: CDR1 ENHRY and CDR2 SYGVKD. The CDR3 consists of 13 residues. The CDR3 DNA follows: TGTGCCACCCTTGGAGGGGGCAATCAGCCCCAGCATTTT. This gives the protein CATLGGGNQPQHF.

The chain recombines TRBV7-8 with TRBJ2-2; 13 positions match TRBD2. Germline V CDR1 and CDR2: SGHVS, FQNEAQ. The length of the CDR3 is 16 residues. Trimming cost V 6 bases and J 8 bases; bases outside gene matches: 9. CDR3 in amino acids: CASSSGLAGFEGELFF. In DNA form, the CDR3 reads TGTGCCAGCAGTTCGGGACTAGCGGGGTTCGAAGGGGAGCTGTTTTTT.

J is TRBJ2-2 and V is TRBV27; 9 nucleotides align to TRBD2. There are 15 residues in the CDR3. V gave up 6 bases and J gave up 6 bases; unmatched junction bases: 8. Germline values: CDR1 MNHEY, CDR2 SMNVEV (reference sequence). The CDR3 sequence: CASSSDAGGSGELFF. In nucleotides, the CDR3 is TGTGCCAGCAGCTCCGATGCGGGGGGGTCCGGGGAGCTGTTTTTT.

The J gene is TRBJ1-4, the V gene TRBV3-1 (or the pseudogene TRBV3-2); 9 bases agree with TRBD1. Germline-derived CDR1 and CDR2 are LGHDT and YNNKEL (reference sequence). The CDR3 contains 15 residues. V gave up 2 bases and J gave up 4 bases; unmatched junction bases: 2. In DNA form, the CDR3 reads TGTGCCAGCAGCCAACAGGACAGGGGTAATGAAAAACTGTTTTTT. Translated: CASSQQDRGNEKLFF.

This clone was detected a few times. The DNA for the CDR3 is TGTGCCAGCAGTGTGAGGCTTAATGAAAAACTGTTTTTT. Protein product: CASSVRLNEKLFF. The rearrangement uses TRBV2 and TRBJ1-4, with unresolved D. V gave up 4 bases and J gave up 4 bases, with 7 bases separating them. This CDR3 has 13 amino acids. Germline V gene lookup returns CDR1 SNHLY and CDR2 FYNNEI.

This clone occurred once. The V call is TRBV7-3, the J call TRBJ2-3; TRBD2 might be the D (6 bases). Germline CDR1 SGHTA, CDR2 FQGTGA. Trimming took 0 bases from V and 6 from J, leaving 13 bases between them. This CDR3 region has 15 residues. Here the CDR3 DNA reads TGTGCCAGCAGCTTAACGTGGGCTAGCGCCGATACGCAGTATTTT. Translating it yields CASSLTWASADTQYF.

V gene TRBV7-9 combines with J gene TRBJ2-2; the D is unclear. The CDR3 totals 14 residues. The germline V gene has CDR1 SEHNR and CDR2 FQNEAQ (reference sequence). Deletions cut 1 base from V and 6 bases from J, with 9 bases between. CDR3 sequence: CASSLDNKPGELFF. CDR3 sequence (DNA): TGTGCCAGCAGCTTAGATAATAAGCCCGGGGAGCTGTTTTTT.

The CDR3 here is CASSYRGSYNEQFF. The CDR3 DNA follows: TGTGCCAGCAGTTACAGGGGCTCCTACAATGAGCAGTTCTTC. V is TRBV6-2 or TRBV6-3 and J is TRBJ2-1; a weak D match, TRBD1 (5 bases). V gave up 2 bases and J gave up 0 bases, with 5 bases separating them. The CDR3 is 14 amino acids. Germline assignment: CDR1 MNHEY and CDR2 SVGEGT.

This clone was picked up a small number of times. V and J are TRBV6-2 or TRBV6-3 and TRBJ1-6; D perhaps matches TRBD1 (5 bases). This CDR3 has 16 amino acids. Germline V CDR1 and CDR2: MNHEY, SVGEGT. Trimming stripped 2 bases from V and 0 bases from J, with 8 bases between. CDR3 loop: CASSYLGGSYNSPLHF. In nucleotides, the CDR3 is TGTGCCAGCAGTTACCTGGGGGGCTCCTATAATTCACCCCTCCACTTT.

V usage is TRBV6-5 and J usage is TRBJ1-5, with no clear D. The CDR3 is made up of 14 amino acids. V dropped 8 bases and J dropped 1 base, with 12 bases sitting between them. CDR1 is MNHEY, CDR2 SVGAGI, per germline. The CDR3 spells CASSKLVSNQPQHF. The CDR3 DNA reads TGTGCCAGCTCTAAATTGGTAAGCAATCAGCCCCAGCATTTT.